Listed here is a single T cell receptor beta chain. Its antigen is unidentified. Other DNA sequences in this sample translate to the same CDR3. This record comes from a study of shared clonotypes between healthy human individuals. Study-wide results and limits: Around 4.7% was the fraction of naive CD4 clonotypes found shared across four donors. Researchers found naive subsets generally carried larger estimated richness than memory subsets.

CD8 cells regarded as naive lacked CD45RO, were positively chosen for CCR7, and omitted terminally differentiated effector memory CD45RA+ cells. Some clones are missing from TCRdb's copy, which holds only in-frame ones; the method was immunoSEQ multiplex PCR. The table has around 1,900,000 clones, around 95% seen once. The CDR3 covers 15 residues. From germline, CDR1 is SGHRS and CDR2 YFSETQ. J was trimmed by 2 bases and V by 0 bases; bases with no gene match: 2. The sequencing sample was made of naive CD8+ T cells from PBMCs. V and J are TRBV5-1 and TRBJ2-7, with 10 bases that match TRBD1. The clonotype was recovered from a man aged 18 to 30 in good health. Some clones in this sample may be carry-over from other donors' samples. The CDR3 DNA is TGCGCCAGCAGCTTGGCCGGGACAGGGGCCTACGAGCAGTACTTC. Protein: CASSLAGTGAYEQYF.